The 31 T cell receptor beta chains below all came from one sample that was sequenced in a study of vaccination effects on CD4 cells after COVID-19. Antigen-specific CD4+ T cells were expanded with viral peptide pools in the ViraFEST assay before sequencing. Following a roughly 10-day culture, CD4+ T cells were purified. The person had PCR-confirmed SARS-CoV-2 infection between March and December 2020. The repertoire was sequenced with immunoSEQ multiplex PCR; TCRdb's copy has only in-frame clones and lacks some. The sample records around 75,000 clones, around 70% being singletons. No cognate antigen is known for these TCRs. The sample in question was CD4+ T cells from PBMCs cultured with HIV peptides, obtained before COVID-19 vaccination. Sample subset: HIV-1 Nef peptide pool negative control/reference culture. Receptors were obtained from a human donor who had a prior SARS-CoV-2 infection.

J is TRBJ2-2 and V is TRBV4-2; the D call may be TRBD1 or TRBD2 (5 bases each). The V gene lost 2 bases and the J gene lost 0 bases, with 10 bases spanning the gap. The germline V gene encodes CDR1 LGHNA and CDR2 YNFKEQ. This CDR3 region has 16 residues. The CDR3 sequence: CASSQRDRTNTGELFF. The CDR3 bases are TGTGCCAGCAGCCAACGGGACCGCACGAACACCGGGGAGCTGTTTTTT.

The chain links TRBV25-1 to TRBJ2-5, with a possible D match to TRBD1 (5 bases). This CDR3 is built from 15 residues. Trimming shortened V by 3 bases and J by 2 bases, and 13 bases separated the two germline ends. Germline CDR1 is MGHDK and CDR2 is SYGVNS. CDR3 protein: CASSDGLRQQETQYF. DNA of the CDR3: TGTGCCAGCAGTGATGGTTTGAGACAGCAAGAGACCCAGTACTTC.

This chain connects TRBV10-3 to TRBJ1-2; the D is unclear. The CDR3 sequence is 13 residues long. CDR1 and CDR2 (germline): ENHRY, SYGVKD. The germline V and J ends were trimmed by 7 bases and 0 bases, with 9 bases remaining between them. The CDR3: CAINPDPNYGYTF. Written as DNA, the CDR3 is TGTGCCATCAATCCAGATCCTAACTATGGCTACACCTTC.

The chain employs TRBV11-2 and TRBJ2-7; 9 bases agree with TRBD1. J was trimmed by 3 bases and V by 4 bases; bases with no gene match: 4. From germline, CDR1 is SGHAT and CDR2 FQNNGV. This CDR3 contains 14 residues. The CDR3 sequence: CASSWDRDSYEQYF. Here the CDR3 DNA reads TGTGCCAGCAGCTGGGACAGGGACAGCTACGAGCAGTACTTC.

The chain links TRBV27 to TRBJ2-7; 9 nucleotides match TRBD1. Germline V gives CDR1 MNHEY, CDR2 SMNVEV (reference sequence). The CDR3 runs to 18 residues. V was clipped by 2 bases and J by 2 bases; unmatched bases: 13. The CDR3 sequence: CASSLRATGTGMTYEQYF. The CDR3, as DNA: TGTGCCAGCAGTTTAAGGGCCACCGGGACAGGGATGACCTACGAGCAGTACTTC.

The rearrangement links TRBV7-8 to TRBJ1-4; D gene unclear. Trimming removed 5 bases from V and 5 bases from J, with 9 bases in between. The CDR3 runs 13 residues. CDR1 is SGHVS, CDR2 FQNEAQ, per germline. The CDR3 sequence: CASSERQNEKLFF. Here the CDR3 DNA reads TGTGCCAGCAGCGAGAGACAAAATGAAAAACTGTTTTTT.

This clone was seen once. V usage is TRBV5-1 and J usage is TRBJ1-2, with D uncertain. From germline, CDR1 is SGHRS and CDR2 YFSETQ. The CDR3 length is 14 residues. Trimming took off 0 bases at V and 7 bases at J, with 13 bases between the two ends. The CDR3 nucleotides read TGCGCCAGCAGCTTGGAACGGACGGTTGGTGGCTACACCTTC. It codes for CASSLERTVGGYTF.

The chain is built from TRBV9 and TRBJ2-7; TRBD2 is a possible D gene (5 bases). Germline loops: CDR1 SGDLS, CDR2 YYNGEE. V dropped 0 bases and J dropped 2 bases, with 9 bases sitting between them. CDR3 length equals 14 residues. CDR3 sequence reads: CASSVALGTYEQYF. In DNA form, the CDR3 reads TGTGCCAGCAGCGTAGCCCTCGGGACCTACGAGCAGTACTTC.

The V gene is TRBV4-1, the J gene TRBJ1-1; D ambiguous. CDR1 and CDR2 from the germline V gene are MGHRA and YSYEKL. V was clipped by 2 bases and J by 1 base, with 11 bases between them. The CDR3 covers 15 residues. CDR3 protein: CASSQPPRGNTEAFF. The CDR3 nucleotides read TGCGCCAGCAGCCAACCACCCCGGGGGAACACTGAAGCTTTCTTT.

This chain joins TRBV4-3 and TRBJ1-4; 11 nucleotides agree with TRBD1. CDR3 length: 16 amino acids. Trimming removed 0 bases from V and 9 bases from J; junction bases left unmatched: 6. Germline values: CDR1 LGHNA, CDR2 YSLEER. In DNA form, the CDR3 reads TGCGCCAGCAGCCAAGATATCAGGACAGGGGGCCAAAAACTGTTTTTT. Translation: CASSQDIRTGGQKLFF.

This chain's CDR3 is CATSDLLAGEQFF. CDR3 bases: TGTGCCACCAGTGATCTCCTAGCAGGAGAGCAGTTCTTC. The chain employs TRBV24-1 and TRBJ2-1; D possibly corresponds to TRBD2 (5 bases). This CDR3 region has 13 residues. The germline V gene has CDR1 KGHDR and CDR2 SFDVKD. The V gene lost 3 bases and the J gene lost 10 bases, with 12 bases spanning the gap.

The CDR3 sequence is CAWSVRAGQETQYF. The CDR3 coding sequence is TGTGCCTGGAGTGTACGGGCAGGCCAAGAGACCCAGTACTTC. J is TRBJ2-5 and V is TRBV30; D call uncertain. The CDR3 loop spans 14 amino acids. Trimming removed 0 bases from V and 1 base from J, with 9 bases in between. CDR1 is GTSNPN, CDR2 SVGIG, per germline (reference sequence).

The V call is TRBV7-2, the J call TRBJ2-1; 8 bases agree with TRBD2. The germline CDR1 and CDR2 sequences are SGHTA and FQGNSA. The CDR3 sequence is 15 residues long. The V gene end was trimmed by 1 base and the J gene end by 2 bases; junction bases not matched to a gene: 1. CDR3: CASSLDGGAYNEQFF. The CDR3 DNA sequence: TGTGCCAGCAGCTTAGACGGGGGGGCCTACAATGAGCAGTTCTTC.

The V call is TRBV6-5, the J call TRBJ2-2, with TRBD2 matching 9 bases. Germline V gene lookup returns CDR1 MNHEY and CDR2 SVGAGI. V was pared by 2 bases and J by 4 bases, with 2 bases of the junction left unmatched. The CDR3 totals 15 residues. CDR3 sequence: CASSYQTSGTGELFF. The CDR3 coding sequence is TGTGCCAGCAGTTACCAGACTAGCGGCACCGGGGAGCTGTTTTTT.

The gene calls are TRBV5-8 and TRBJ1-6, with 10 nucleotides matching TRBD1. Germline values: CDR1 SGHTS, CDR2 YDEGEE. J lost 5 bases, V lost 4 bases, and 15 bases had no gene match. The CDR3 covers 19 residues. The CDR3 loop reads CASSPQRPGQGRNNSPLHF. CDR3 in DNA: TGTGCCAGCAGCCCCCAACGACCGGGACAGGGGAGGAATAATTCACCCCTCCACTTT.

This clone was observed a few times. The J gene is TRBJ1-2, the V gene TRBV7-9, with TRBD1 matching over 7 bases. With 5 bases clipped from V and 3 bases from J, the junction kept 9 bases outside the gene matches. CDR3 length: 15 amino acids. Per germline, CDR1 SEHNR and CDR2 FQNEAQ (reference sequence). Here the CDR3 reads CASSTSSGQDYGYTF. DNA for the CDR3: TGTGCCAGCAGCACATCATCAGGACAGGACTATGGCTACACCTTC.

V is TRBV6-2 or TRBV6-3 and J is TRBJ2-7, with no clear D. The CDR3 contains 12 residues. Trimming stripped 2 bases from V and 5 bases from J, with 7 bases between. Germline V CDR1 and CDR2: MNHEY, SVGEGT. DNA for the CDR3: TGTGCCAGCAGTTACCAAGGCCACGAGCAGTACTTC. This encodes CASSYQGHEQYF.

The chain links TRBV11-3 to TRBJ2-7, with 8 nucleotides matching TRBD2. Germline lookup yields CDR1 SGHNT and CDR2 YENEEA. The CDR3 extends over 15 amino acids. V shed 5 bases, J shed 3 bases, and the junction held 9 bases outside the gene matches. CDR3 sequence (DNA): TGTGCCAGCAGCGGCGGAGCGGGAGCTGTCTACGAGCAGTACTTC. Translated, it gives CASSGGAGAVYEQYF.

The chain is built from TRBV2 and TRBJ2-7; no definite D call. Trimming left V 2 bases short and J 6 bases short, with 14 bases between. The germline V gene has CDR1 SNHLY and CDR2 FYNNEI. The CDR3 spans 14 residues. The CDR3 region is CASSESGLVGEQYF. CDR3 bases: TGTGCCAGCAGTGAATCCGGCCTAGTGGGCGAGCAGTACTTC. The complete variable domain, with remaining parts taken from reference TRBV2 and TRBJ2-7, reads EPEVTQTPSHQVTQMGQEVILRCVPISNHLYFYWYRQILGQKVEFLVSFYNNEISEKSEIFDDQFSVERPDGSNFTLKIRSTKLEDSAMYFCASSESGLVGEQYFGPGTRLTVT.

The chain recombines TRBV19 with TRBJ2-1; D gene uncertain. The CDR3 has 17 amino acids. Germline V gene sequence: CDR1 LNHDA, CDR2 SQIVND (reference sequence). V lost 7 bases and J lost 0, with 19 bases in between. DNA of the CDR3: TGTGCCAGTAATAAAGTGGGTTTGAGAGACTCCTACAATGAGCAGTTCTTC. Amino acid sequence: CASNKVGLRDSYNEQFF. Full variable domain (rest looked up from reference TRBV19 and TRBJ2-1): DGGITQSPKYLFRKEGQNVTLSCEQNLNHDAMYWYRQDPGQGLRLIYYSQIVNDFQKGDIAEGYSVSREKKESFPLTVTSAQKNPTAFYLCASNKVGLRDSYNEQFFGPGTRLTVL.

The rearrangement joins TRBV5-1 to TRBJ2-5; D tentatively reads TRBD1 or TRBD2 (5 bases each). The CDR3 totals 14 residues. The germline CDR1 and CDR2 sequences are SGHRS and YFSETQ. Trimming took off 3 bases at V and 4 bases at J, with 13 bases between the two ends. DNA of the CDR3: TGCGCCAGCAGCTCTGGGACCCCGGGAGAGACCCAGTACTTC. Its translation is CASSSGTPGETQYF.

The CDR3 is CASSLGFRAEQYF. CDR3 nucleotides: TGCGCCAGCAGCTTGGGGTTTCGGGCCGAGCAGTACTTC. The rearrangement joins TRBV5-1 to TRBJ2-7, with D hard to call. Per the germline V gene, CDR1 is SGHRS and CDR2 is YFSETQ. Trimming stripped 0 bases from V and 6 bases from J, with 10 bases between. The CDR3 loop spans 13 amino acids.

V gene TRBV10-3 combines with J gene TRBJ2-5; D is unclear. V gave up 0 bases and J gave up 3 bases, with 2 bases separating them. Germline values: CDR1 ENHRY, CDR2 SYGVKD. The CDR3 runs to 12 residues. CDR3 sequence: CAISESEETQYF. The CDR3 DNA is TGTGCCATCAGTGAGTCGGAAGAGACCCAGTACTTC.

This chain uses TRBV5-1 with TRBJ2-5; D uncertain. The CDR3 has 13 residues. Germline values: CDR1 SGHRS, CDR2 YFSETQ. Trimming shortened V by 0 bases and J by 5 bases, and 8 bases separated the two germline ends. Written as DNA, the CDR3 is TGCGCCAGCAGCTTGGATATGGCGGAGACCCAGTACTTC. Its protein product is CASSLDMAETQYF.

The chain links TRBV11-2 to TRBJ2-1, with D tentatively TRBD1 (6 bases). The CDR3 sequence is 15 residues long. Per germline, CDR1 SGHAT and CDR2 FQNNGV. V was clipped by 3 bases and J by 3 bases, with 12 bases between them. In DNA form, the CDR3 reads TGTGCCAGCAGCTTGATACAGGGTGGCTACAATGAGCAGTTCTTC. It yields the protein CASSLIQGGYNEQFF. Full variable domain (rest looked up from reference TRBV11-2 and TRBJ2-1): EAGVAQSPRYKIIEKRQSVAFWCNPISGHATLYWYQQILGQGPKLLIQFQNNGVVDDSQLPKDRFSAERLKGVDSTLKIQPAKLEDSAVYLCASSLIQGGYNEQFFGPGTRLTVL.

This clone has a single count. V usage is TRBV19 and J usage is TRBJ1-5, with TRBD1 as a possible D gene (5 bases). Germline assignment: CDR1 LNHDA and CDR2 SQIVND (reference sequence). Trimming left V 8 bases short and J 0 bases short, with 17 bases between. The length of the CDR3 is 16 residues. The CDR3 nucleotides are TGTGCCAGTTTAGAACAGGATGGAGCTAGCAATCAGCCCCAGCATTTT. Residues: CASLEQDGASNQPQHF.

This clone was seen more than once but under ten times. The chain joins TRBV5-1 to TRBJ2-1, with D perhaps TRBD2 (5 bases). The V end was cut by 4 bases, the J end by 6 bases, with 20 bases between. CDR1 is SGHRS, CDR2 YFSETQ, per germline. The CDR3 is made up of 16 amino acids. The CDR3 here is CASSPRETRLSNEQFF. In DNA form, the CDR3 reads TGCGCCAGCAGCCCTAGGGAGACAAGACTAAGCAATGAGCAGTTCTTC.

This clone was seen just once. V is TRBV19 and J is TRBJ2-3; D is possibly TRBD1 or TRBD2 (5 bases each). CDR3 length: 15 residues. CDR1 LNHDA and CDR2 SQIVND come from the germline V gene (reference sequence). Trimming cost V 1 base and J 1 base, with 9 bases left between them. The chain's CDR3 is CASSIVVGGTDTQYF. The CDR3 DNA follows: TGTGCCAGTAGTATAGTAGTGGGGGGCACAGATACGCAGTATTTT.

The chain uses TRBV2 and TRBJ2-2, with D hard to call. The CDR3 extends over 14 amino acids. Germline V gives CDR1 SNHLY, CDR2 FYNNEI. V lost 2 bases and J lost 1, with 5 bases in between. In nucleotides, the CDR3 is TGTGCCAGCAGTGAAACCAGGAACACCGGGGAGCTGTTTTTT. It encodes CASSETRNTGELFF.

The chain carries TRBV7-9 and TRBJ2-1; 8 bases fit TRBD1. This CDR3 is 16 amino acids long. CDR1 is SEHNR and CDR2 is FQNEAQ in the germline V gene (reference sequence). The junction had 7 bases not matched to a gene; V was cut back by 2 bases and J by 4 bases. The CDR3 DNA sequence: TGTGCCAGCAGCTTACGGCAGGGGGCCAAGTACAATGAGCAGTTCTTC. Its protein is CASSLRQGAKYNEQFF.

The chain is built from TRBV5-6 and TRBJ2-3; the match to TRBD1 covers 8 bases. The germline V gene has CDR1 SGHDT and CDR2 YYEEEE. CDR3 length: 16 amino acids. The V segment lost 4 bases and the J segment 6 bases; nucleotides outside the gene matches: 13. Here the CDR3 reads CASSGGDPGGEDTQYF. CDR3 coding DNA: TGTGCCAGCAGCGGGGGAGATCCAGGGGGCGAGGATACGCAGTATTTT.